The 14 T cell receptor beta chains below come from one sample, sequenced in a study of blood T cell repertoires in COVID-19. Assay: immunoSEQ multiplex PCR; the TCRdb copy retains only in-frame clones and omits some. The sample contains 430,000 or so clones, 80% to 90% of which appear only once. Sequencing was performed on peripheral blood. The receptors derive from a man aged 18 to 35 with COVID-19, enrolled during active disease.

The chain uses TRBV10-1 and TRBJ1-1, with a possible D match to TRBD1 (5 bases). Per germline, CDR1 WNHNN and CDR2 SYGVQD (reference sequence). This CDR3 region has 17 residues. V lost 3 bases and J lost 0, with 17 bases in between. DNA of the CDR3: TGCGCCAGCAGTGATACTACAGGTCTAGACATGAACACTGAAGCTTTCTTT. Its translation is CASSDTTGLDMNTEAFF.

The gene calls are TRBV6-5 and TRBJ2-2, with D possibly matching TRBD1 (6 bases). Trimming took 0 bases from V and 0 from J, leaving 8 bases between them. Looked up from germline, CDR1 is MNHEY and CDR2 is SVGAGI. The CDR3 has 16 amino acids. CDR3 nucleotides: TGTGCCAGCAGTTACTCGACAGGCGCGAACACCGGGGAGCTGTTTTTT. Its translation: CASSYSTGANTGELFF.

The chain uses TRBV7-2 and TRBJ2-7; 7 bases map to TRBD2. This CDR3 contains 14 residues. Trimming removed 2 bases from V and 6 bases from J; junction bases left unmatched: 7. Germline lookup yields CDR1 SGHTA and CDR2 FQGNSA. CDR3 nucleotides: TGTGCCAGCAGCTTATCCGGGCCGGGAGGCGAGCAGTACTTC. Translating gives CASSLSGPGGEQYF.

This clone was found once. The chain carries TRBV5-6 and TRBJ2-1; 7 bases are shared with TRBD2. CDR1 is SGHDT, CDR2 YYEEEE, per germline. V lost 2 bases to trimming and J lost 0 bases; unmatched junction nucleotides: 2. The CDR3 consists of 15 residues. CDR3 sequence reads: CASSFRDYSYNEQFF. CDR3 sequence (DNA): TGTGCCAGCAGCTTCCGGGACTACTCCTACAATGAGCAGTTCTTC.

V gene TRBV5-4 combines with J gene TRBJ2-1, with TRBD2 matching 10 bases. V was clipped by 5 bases and J by 5 bases; unmatched bases: 10. The CDR3 is 16 residues long. The V gene's germline CDR1 is SGHNT and CDR2 YYREEE (reference sequence). CDR3 amino acids: CASSLPGLAVNNEQFF. Here the CDR3 DNA reads TGTGCCAGCAGTTTGCCCGGACTAGCGGTAAACAATGAGCAGTTCTTC.

The chain employs TRBV6-6 and TRBJ2-1, with 13 bases identical to TRBD2. The trim removed 5 bases at V and 4 bases at J, leaving 8 bases unmatched. The CDR3 contains 17 residues. Germline V gene data show CDR1 as MNHNY and CDR2 as SVGAGI (reference sequence). CDR3: CASSRRGLAGSYNEQFF. For the CDR3, the DNA is TGTGCCAGCAGTCGACGGGGACTAGCGGGGTCATACAATGAGCAGTTCTTC.

The rearrangement joins TRBV6-5 to TRBJ1-1; a possible D gene is TRBD1 (5 bases). Looked up from germline, CDR1 is MNHEY and CDR2 is SVGAGI. The ends were cut back, 7 bases at V and 4 bases at J, with 19 bases in the middle. The CDR3 extends over 15 amino acids. The DNA of the CDR3 is TGTGCCAGCATCCAGTGGGGGGAATCCAGCACTGAAGCTTTCTTT. Its protein is CASIQWGESSTEAFF.

This chain uses TRBV18 with TRBJ1-1, with D possibly TRBD1 on 6 matching bases. Trimming pared 6 bases from V and 1 base from J, leaving 15 bases between. The CDR3 runs 15 residues. CDR1 and CDR2 (germline): KGHSH, LQKENI. The DNA for the CDR3 is TGTGCCAGCTCTCAACAGGGTTGGAGGAACACTGAAGCTTTCTTT. Its protein product is CASSQQGWRNTEAFF.

This clone appeared a few times. Other DNA sequences in the same sample also yield this CDR3. The genes are TRBV7-6 and TRBJ1-2; no clear D. Deletions cut 3 bases from V and 5 bases from J, with 10 bases between. Looked up from germline, CDR1 is SGHVS and CDR2 is FNYEAQ. CDR3 size: 13 residues. CDR3 amino acids: CASSLGSLYGYTF. The DNA for the CDR3 is TGTGCCAGCAGCTTGGGCAGCTTGTATGGCTACACCTTC.

The chain couples TRBV2 to TRBJ2-6; D gene unclear. CDR3 length equals 16 residues. CDR1 SNHLY and CDR2 FYNNEI come from the germline V gene. Trimming shortened V by 3 bases and J by 3 bases, and 12 bases separated the two germline ends. The CDR3: CASSDVGPSGANVLTF. For the CDR3, the DNA is TGTGCCAGCAGTGATGTCGGTCCAAGTGGGGCCAACGTCCTGACTTTC. The complete variable domain, with remaining parts taken from reference TRBV2 and TRBJ2-6, reads EPEVTQTPSHQVTQMGQEVILRCVPISNHLYFYWYRQILGQKVEFLVSFYNNEISEKSEIFDDQFSVERPDGSNFTLKIRSTKLEDSAMYFCASSDVGPSGANVLTFGAGSRLTVL.

This chain links TRBV14 with TRBJ2-3, with D possibly matching TRBD2 (7 bases). The CDR3 contains 14 residues. Germline loops: CDR1 SGHDN, CDR2 FVKESK. V was trimmed by 4 bases and J by 6 bases, leaving 14 bases between them. The CDR3 spells CASSLRGAGDTQYF. Here the CDR3 DNA reads TGTGCCAGCAGCCTACGGGGGGCGGGGGATACGCAGTATTTT.

The chain couples TRBV9 to TRBJ1-1; possible D gene TRBD1, 6 bases. Germline CDR1 reads SGDLS; CDR2 reads YYNGEE. Between the trimmed V and J ends, which lost 4 bases and 12 bases, there was a span of 22 bases. The CDR3 runs 14 residues. This CDR3 reads CASSPGGGTAKSFF. The CDR3 DNA reads TGTGCCAGCAGCCCCGGGGGGGGCACGGCGAAATCTTTCTTT.

The genes are TRBV6-5 and TRBJ2-7, with TRBD2 matching over 9 bases. CDR3 length: 16 residues. V lost 0 bases and J lost 2; bases outside the gene matches: 5. The germline V gene has CDR1 MNHEY and CDR2 SVGAGI. The CDR3 bases are TGTGCCAGCAGTTACTCGGGCGGGAGGGCCACCTACGAGCAGTACTTC. Protein product: CASSYSGGRATYEQYF.

The chain carries TRBV9 and TRBJ2-5; 9 nucleotides agree with TRBD2. The germline V gene has CDR1 SGDLS and CDR2 YYNGEE. The CDR3 spans 16 residues. Losses at the gene ends were 0 bases for V and 5 bases for J; bases not matched to a gene: 8. Written as DNA, the CDR3 is TGTGCCAGCAGCGTAGTCGGCGGGAGGGCCTGGGAGACCCAGTACTTC. Its translation is CASSVVGGRAWETQYF.